Listed below are T cell receptor beta chains from one sample, sequenced in a study of control samples from healthy donors and cancer patients. The table came from immunoSEQ multiplex PCR; TCRdb's copy has only in-frame clones and leaves some out. The table records 100,000 to 150,000 clones, roughly 90% of them present only once. Sequences were obtained from blood. All receptors derive from a woman aged 45-59 years in good health. Both conserved end residues are part of each CDR3. Fields, in order: D gene, J gene, V gene, CDR3 protein. A D gene is named only where the DNA matches it firmly.

NA,TRBJ1-1,TRBV5-1,CASSLVGGRTEAFF
TRBD1,TRBJ1-3,TRBV7-9,CASSSGQGPGNTIYF
NA,TRBJ1-3,TRBV4-1,CASSQDWLGNTIYF
TRBD1,TRBJ2-7,TRBV6-1,CASSEIVGQGPKVRQYF
NA,TRBJ1-3,TRBV30,CAWNTYTGGASGNTIYF
TRBD1,TRBJ1-4,TRBV2,CASRDRVGDEKLFF
TRBD1,TRBJ1-2,TRBV28,CASGDRDLIRYRNYGYTF
TRBD1,TRBJ1-2,TRBV6-5,CASRIMTGTYTF
NA,TRBJ1-1,TRBV6-1,CASSEHFKSLGEAFF
NA,TRBJ2-5,TRBV2,CASLGRGTQYF
NA,TRBJ2-1,TRBV5-4,CASSLGLGRLSSYNEQFF
TRBD1,TRBJ2-7,TRBV19,CASNQPGQAGEQYF